The 30 T cell receptor beta chains given below trace back to one sample, sequenced in a study of blood T cell repertoires in COVID-19. Sequencing was performed with immunoSEQ multiplex PCR; in TCRdb, only in-frame clones are kept and a portion is missing. The sample contains 40,000 or so clones, about 80% of which appear only once. Source material: peripheral blood. These receptors were obtained from a human donor with acute or convalescent COVID-19. The donor label of this sample is uncertain.

CDR3 in DNA: TGTGCCAGCAGCGACGGACAGCTTCAAGAGACCCAGTACTTC. Translation: CASSDGQLQETQYF. This chain uses TRBV5-4 with TRBJ2-5; maybe TRBD1 (6 bases). V lost 4 bases to trimming and J lost 2 bases, with 12 bases between them. Looked up from germline, CDR1 is SGHNT and CDR2 is YYREEE (reference sequence). This CDR3 has 14 amino acids.

This chain joins TRBV6-5 and TRBJ2-3; D is possibly TRBD2 (6 bases). The V end was cut by 8 bases, the J end by 6 bases, with 12 bases between. The CDR3 is 12 residues long. In germline, CDR1 is MNHEY, CDR2 SVGAGI. The CDR3 is CASRGFGDTQYF. CDR3 coding DNA: TGTGCCAGCCGGGGGTTCGGGGATACGCAGTATTTT.

In this sample, this clone turned up once. This rearrangement joins TRBV5-6 to TRBJ2-5; 7 bases are a match to TRBD1. Germline loops: CDR1 SGHDT, CDR2 YYEEEE. With 4 bases clipped from V and 7 bases from J, the junction kept 7 bases outside the gene matches. The CDR3 spans 13 residues. CDR3 residues: CASSQDRIRTQYF. CDR3 DNA: TGTGCCAGCAGCCAGGACAGGATTCGGACCCAGTACTTC.

The table lists this clone with a few counts. The genes are TRBV3-1 (or the pseudogene TRBV3-2) and TRBJ2-5; D call uncertain. With 3 bases removed from V and 2 bases from J, the gap between germline ends came to 10 bases. The CDR3 runs to 14 residues. Looked up from germline, CDR1 is LGHDT and CDR2 is YNNKEL (reference sequence). CDR3 DNA sequence: TGTGCCAGCAGCCAGAGACTTAGGCAAGAGACCCAGTACTTC. Translation gives CASSQRLRQETQYF.

A few counts support this clone. The chain uses TRBV6-6 and TRBJ2-1; 15 positions match TRBD2. With V trimmed by 5 bases and J by 6 bases, 8 bases remained unmatched. The CDR3 is 17 amino acids. CDR1 and CDR2 (germline): MNHNY, SVGAGI (reference sequence). The CDR3 DNA reads TGTGCCAGCAGTCGTGGACTAGCGGGAGGGCCCGGCAATGAGCAGTTCTTC. It yields the protein CASSRGLAGGPGNEQFF.

The J gene is TRBJ1-1, the V gene TRBV5-1; D gene unclear. CDR1 is SGHRS and CDR2 is YFSETQ in the germline V gene. V was shortened by 0 bases and J by 3 bases, with 12 bases between the two germline ends. There are 15 residues in the CDR3. CDR3 in amino acids: CASSLVAEAYTEAFF. CDR3 DNA sequence: TGCGCCAGCAGCTTGGTGGCAGAGGCTTACACTGAAGCTTTCTTT.

This clone appeared a few times. This CDR3 is CASSPRHGEAFF. CDR3 sequence (DNA): TGTGCCAGCAGCCCAAGACATGGTGAAGCTTTCTTT. The V gene is TRBV7-8, the J gene TRBJ1-1; D uncertain. Deletions cut 5 bases from V and 7 bases from J, with 11 bases between. This CDR3 is built from 12 residues. Germline V gives CDR1 SGHVS, CDR2 FQNEAQ.

The chain is built from TRBV19 and TRBJ1-5; D call uncertain. The V gene's germline CDR1 is LNHDA and CDR2 SQIVND (reference sequence). V gave up 5 bases and J gave up 3 bases, with 8 bases separating them. The CDR3 has 13 amino acids. CDR3 in amino acids: CASSPQVNQPQHF. CDR3 coding DNA: TGTGCCAGTAGTCCTCAGGTCAATCAGCCCCAGCATTTT.

The V call is TRBV12-5, the J call TRBJ2-1; 9 nucleotides align to TRBD2. After removal of 5 bases from V and 10 bases from J, the junction contained 12 bases not matched to a gene. Germline CDR1 is LGHNT and CDR2 is FRNRAP. The CDR3 totals 15 residues. The CDR3 sequence: CASGVIAGDRGEQFF. CDR3 coding DNA: TGTGCTAGTGGTGTAATAGCGGGAGACCGGGGGGAGCAGTTCTTC.

V is TRBV27 and J is TRBJ2-3; a weak D match, TRBD1 (6 bases). V shed 3 bases and J shed 4 bases, with 20 bases lying between them. The CDR3 extends over 17 amino acids. Germline V gene data show CDR1 as MNHEY and CDR2 as SMNVEV (reference sequence). In DNA, the CDR3 is TGTGCCAGCAGTTTGTTCCGAGCAGGGGTGGTCCCAGATACGCAGTATTTT. This codes for CASSLFRAGVVPDTQYF.

The CDR3 sequence is CASHRGSGGTEAFF. CDR3 nucleotide sequence: TGTGCCAGCCATAGAGGAAGTGGAGGCACTGAAGCTTTCTTT. V gene TRBV2 combines with J gene TRBJ1-1; D gene unclear. This CDR3 has 14 amino acids. Trimming pared 8 bases from V and 4 bases from J, leaving 17 bases between. CDR1 is SNHLY and CDR2 is FYNNEI in the germline V gene.

The J gene is TRBJ2-1, the V gene TRBV5-1; weak D call: TRBD1 (5 bases). V was pared by 1 base and J by 3 bases, with 11 bases between. The CDR3 runs to 15 residues. CDR1 is SGHRS, CDR2 YFSETQ, per germline. CDR3 protein: CASSLKGPNYNEQFF. For the CDR3, the DNA is TGCGCCAGCAGCTTGAAGGGGCCCAACTACAATGAGCAGTTCTTC.

As for this clone: Compared with germline, one end of the junction differs, possibly owing to a read error. V usage is TRBV27 and J usage is TRBJ1-2; 7 bases line up with TRBD1. Looked up from germline, CDR1 is MNHEY and CDR2 is SMNVEV (reference sequence). CDR3 size: 16 residues. The CDR3 region is CASSSLGGMRGQALGF. As DNA, the CDR3 is TGTGCCAGCAGTTCATTAGGAGGCATGAGGGGGCAGGCGTTGGGGTTC.

This clone was seen a single time. This chain uses TRBV27 with TRBJ2-2; D is uncertain. V shed 3 bases and J shed 5 bases, with 10 bases lying between them. This CDR3 has 14 amino acids. Germline CDR1 reads MNHEY; CDR2 reads SMNVEV (reference sequence). The CDR3 sequence: CASSFPAGTGELFF. The CDR3 DNA follows: TGTGCCAGCAGTTTCCCCGCCGGGACCGGGGAGCTGTTTTTT.

This chain connects TRBV24-1 to TRBJ2-3; unclear D gene. V lost 3 bases to trimming and J lost 1 base, with 10 bases between them. The CDR3 is 15 residues long. Germline lookup yields CDR1 KGHDR and CDR2 SFDVKD. The chain's CDR3 is CATSDPPPGTDTQYF. The CDR3 nucleotides read TGTGCCACCAGTGATCCCCCCCCTGGCACAGATACGCAGTATTTT.

CDR3 DNA sequence: TGTGCCAGTAGTACAACCTTTCGACAGGACCCCGGGGAGCTGTTTTTT. It encodes CASSTTFRQDPGELFF. The chain carries TRBV19 and TRBJ2-2; D perhaps matches TRBD1 (6 bases). Germline-derived CDR1 and CDR2 are LNHDA and SQIVND (reference sequence). V was shortened by 4 bases and J by 6 bases, with 18 bases between the two germline ends. The CDR3 runs 16 residues.

The chain couples TRBV4-1 to TRBJ2-1, with D possibly being TRBD2 (5 bases). The V gene lost 1 base and the J gene lost 6 bases, with 16 bases spanning the gap. Germline V gene lookup returns CDR1 MGHRA and CDR2 YSYEKL. This CDR3 has 16 amino acids. The CDR3 bases are TGCGCCAGCAGCCAAGGTGAACCGGAGGCCCGCAATGAGCAGTTCTTC. This sequence encodes CASSQGEPEARNEQFF.

This chain joins TRBV7-2 and TRBJ2-5; TRBD2 matches at 9 bases. V lost 4 bases and J lost 5; bases outside the gene matches: 8. Per germline, CDR1 SGHTA and CDR2 FQGNSA. The CDR3 length is 15 residues. The CDR3 reads CASSYATSGRETQYF. In DNA, the CDR3 is TGTGCCAGCAGCTACGCAACTAGCGGGCGGGAGACCCAGTACTTC.

The CDR3 DNA follows: TGTGCCAGCAGCCCCTTACCCCCGGGACTAGCGAACACCGGGGAGCTGTTTTTT. Encoded protein: CASSPLPPGLANTGELFF. This chain connects TRBV9 to TRBJ2-2, with 8 nucleotides matching TRBD2. The CDR3 runs to 18 residues. Germline loops: CDR1 SGDLS, CDR2 YYNGEE. V gave up 4 bases and J gave up 0 bases; unmatched junction bases: 11.

This chain uses TRBV7-9 with TRBJ2-5; possibly TRBD2 for D (6 bases). The germline V gene has CDR1 SEHNR and CDR2 FQNEAQ (reference sequence). V shed 5 bases and J shed 4 bases, with 20 bases lying between them. CDR3 size: 16 residues. CDR3 protein: CASSLYRDFERETQYF. In DNA form, the CDR3 reads TGTGCCAGCAGCCTGTACCGGGACTTCGAAAGAGAGACCCAGTACTTC.

The chain's CDR3 is CASSYDPQPLNTEAFF. DNA for the CDR3: TGTGCCAGCAGTTACGATCCACAGCCCCTGAACACTGAAGCTTTCTTT. The chain uses TRBV6-5 and TRBJ1-1, with D uncertain. This CDR3 spans 16 amino acids. The V gene lost 2 bases and the J gene lost 0 bases, with 13 bases spanning the gap. Germline CDR1 is MNHEY and CDR2 is SVGAGI.

Only one count was recorded for this clone. This sequence joins TRBV18 and TRBJ2-1; weak D call: TRBD2 (5 bases). Germline CDR1 is KGHSH and CDR2 is LQKENI. The CDR3 consists of 17 residues. Trimming cost V 8 bases and J 0 bases, with 20 bases left between them. Here the CDR3 reads CASLHSSSRSSYNEQFF. Here the CDR3 DNA reads TGTGCCAGCCTCCACTCCTCTAGCCGTAGCTCCTACAATGAGCAGTTCTTC. Full variable domain (rest looked up from reference TRBV18 and TRBJ2-1): NAGVMQNPRHLVRRRGQEARLRCSPMKGHSHVYWYRQLPEEGLKFMVYLQKENIIDESGMPKERFSAEFPKEGPSILRIQQVVRGDSAAYFCASLHSSSRSSYNEQFFGPGTRLTVL.

This chain joins TRBV5-1 and TRBJ2-3; the match to TRBD2 covers 10 bases. The CDR3 is 14 amino acids. Germline values: CDR1 SGHRS, CDR2 YFSETQ. J gave up 4 bases and V 8 bases, and 7 bases lay outside the gene matches. The CDR3 DNA is TGCGCCAGTACCCGGACTAGCGGCTCAGATACGCAGTATTTT. It yields the protein CASTRTSGSDTQYF.

The chain couples TRBV6-5 to TRBJ1-3; 9 bases are shared with TRBD1. Germline CDR1 reads MNHEY; CDR2 reads SVGAGI. Trimming removed 7 bases from V and 4 bases from J; junction bases left unmatched: 5. The CDR3 has 14 amino acids. In nucleotides, the CDR3 is TGTGCCAGCAACGACAGGGGGTTCGGAAACACCATATATTTT. Encoded protein: CASNDRGFGNTIYF.

J is TRBJ2-1 and V is TRBV20-1; D might be TRBD2 (7 bases). The V and J ends lost 3 bases and 0 bases respectively, with 12 bases between them. In germline, CDR1 is DFQATT, CDR2 SNEGSKA (reference sequence). The CDR3 consists of 15 residues. This chain's CDR3 is CSASRGAASYNEQFF. CDR3 in DNA: TGCAGTGCTAGTCGGGGGGCAGCCTCCTACAATGAGCAGTTCTTC.

The chain has TRBV7-2 and TRBJ1-3; D perhaps matches TRBD1 (5 bases). The germline V gene has CDR1 SGHTA and CDR2 FQGNSA. CDR3 length: 15 amino acids. V gave up 5 bases and J gave up 7 bases, with 18 bases separating them. As DNA, the CDR3 is TGTGCCAGCAGCCTCACAGGACCCCCCGGCAACACCATATATTTT. Amino acid sequence: CASSLTGPPGNTIYF.

The chain uses TRBV7-9 and TRBJ2-7; 8 positions match TRBD1. Germline V lookup: CDR1 SEHNR, CDR2 FQNEAQ (reference sequence). The CDR3 is 15 residues long. Germline trimming cut 5 bases from V and 2 bases from J; bases unmatched to any gene: 8. The CDR3 loop reads CASSLLTGGTYEQYF. CDR3 nucleotides: TGTGCCAGCAGCCTACTCACAGGGGGGACCTACGAGCAGTACTTC. The full variable domain, its missing parts supplied by reference TRBV7-9 and TRBJ2-7, is DTGVSQNPRHKITKRGQNVTFRCDPISEHNRLYWYRQTLGQGPEFLTYFQNEAQLEKSRLLSDRFSAERPKGSFSTLEIQRTEQGDSAMYLCASSLLTGGTYEQYFGPGTRLTVT.

The rearrangement links TRBV5-8 to TRBJ2-5, with 9 bases matching TRBD1. V shed 4 bases, J shed 3 bases, and the junction held 7 bases outside the gene matches. There are 15 residues in the CDR3. The germline gives CDR1 SGHTS, CDR2 YDEGEE. This chain's CDR3 is CASSAYTGGKETQYF. CDR3 coding DNA: TGTGCCAGCAGCGCCTATACAGGGGGCAAAGAGACCCAGTACTTC.

This chain connects TRBV11-3 to TRBJ1-1, with a possible D match to TRBD1 (5 bases). Trimming removed 1 base at V and 7 bases at J, with 10 bases between. Germline CDR1 SGHNT, CDR2 YENEEA. The CDR3 is 13 residues long. This CDR3 is CASSLAGYLEAFF. The CDR3 coding sequence is TGTGCCAGCAGCTTAGCAGGGTACCTTGAAGCTTTCTTT.

The chain recombines TRBV5-1 with TRBJ2-4; TRBD1 matches at 7 bases. Germline V lookup: CDR1 SGHRS, CDR2 YFSETQ. The V segment lost 1 base and the J segment 6 bases; nucleotides outside the gene matches: 7. The CDR3 runs to 15 residues. CDR3 bases: TGCGCCAGCAGCTTGTTAGGGGGCGCGATAAACATTCAGTACTTC. The encoded protein is CASSLLGGAINIQYF.